These 16 T cell receptor beta chains share one sample of origin, sequenced in a study of blood T cell repertoires in COVID-19. The repertoire was sequenced with immunoSEQ multiplex PCR; TCRdb's copy has only in-frame clones and lacks some. The sample contains over 45,000 clones, around 90% of which appear only once. The sequencing sample was made of peripheral blood. The receptors were sampled from a middle-aged man with COVID-19, enrolled during active disease.

This rearrangement joins TRBV28 to TRBJ1-6; D possibly corresponds to TRBD1 (5 bases). Germline CDR1 is MDHEN and CDR2 is SYDVKM. V was clipped by 11 bases and J by 4 bases, with 15 bases between them. The CDR3 extends over 14 amino acids. CDR3 loop: CASAGKAYNSPLHF. CDR3 bases: TGTGCCTCCGCAGGGAAGGCTTATAATTCACCCCTCCACTTT.

V is TRBV19 and J is TRBJ2-2, with D possibly TRBD1 on 5 matching bases. The CDR3 spans 17 residues. Trimming took 5 bases from V and 3 from J, leaving 19 bases between them. The germline gives CDR1 LNHDA, CDR2 SQIVND (reference sequence). CDR3 in DNA: TGTGCCAGTAGTTCGTTTAGGACAAGGGCAGACACCGGGGAGCTGTTTTTT. Translation: CASSSFRTRADTGELFF.

The J gene is TRBJ1-1, the V gene TRBV12-5; D is undetermined. The V and J ends lost 0 bases and 11 bases respectively, with 16 bases between them. The CDR3 is 14 residues long. Looked up from germline, CDR1 is LGHNT and CDR2 is FRNRAP. The chain's CDR3 is CASGLVPNLGEAFF. The CDR3 nucleotides are TGTGCTAGTGGTTTGGTACCCAATCTTGGGGAGGCTTTCTTT.

The V gene is TRBV9, the J gene TRBJ1-3; no definite D call. Germline loops: CDR1 SGDLS, CDR2 YYNGEE. This CDR3 contains 15 residues. V shed 3 bases and J shed 4 bases, with 14 bases lying between them. The CDR3 region has the DNA TGTGCCAGCAGCGCCACCCACGGGGTCGGAAACACCATATATTTT. Its protein product is CASSATHGVGNTIYF.

This clone has just a few counts. This chain connects TRBV28 to TRBJ1-6, with 8 bases fitting TRBD1. V gave up 5 bases and J gave up 6 bases; unmatched junction bases: 6. The germline V gene has CDR1 MDHEN and CDR2 SYDVKM. The CDR3 has 15 amino acids. DNA for the CDR3: TGTGCCAGCAGTCGAAGGACAGGGAGTAATTCACCCCTCCACTTT. Protein: CASSRRTGSNSPLHF.

The chain joins TRBV5-1 to TRBJ2-1; D ambiguous. V lost 2 bases to trimming and J lost 6 bases, with 9 bases between them. The CDR3 is made up of 13 amino acids. In germline, CDR1 is SGHRS, CDR2 YFSETQ. The CDR3 DNA is TGCGCCAGCAGCTTTGTAGAAGCCAATGAGCAGTTCTTC. Protein sequence: CASSFVEANEQFF.

This sequence joins TRBV28 and TRBJ2-5; weak D call: TRBD1 (6 bases). CDR1 is MDHEN and CDR2 is SYDVKM in the germline V gene. Trimming took 4 bases from V and 2 from J, leaving 8 bases between them. The CDR3 totals 13 residues. The CDR3 DNA follows: TGTGCCAGCAGTTCCGGACAGCAAGAGACCCAGTACTTC. Encoded protein: CASSSGQQETQYF.

The rearrangement links TRBV6-1 to TRBJ2-3; maybe TRBD2 (6 bases). Germline values: CDR1 MNHNS, CDR2 SASEGT. The CDR3 is made up of 15 amino acids. With 1 base removed from V and 2 bases from J, the gap between germline ends came to 10 bases. CDR3 nucleotide sequence: TGTGCCAGCAGTGAAGATGGCGGGAACACAGATACGCAGTATTTT. Translation: CASSEDGGNTDTQYF.

This chain joins TRBV27 and TRBJ1-6; TRBD1 aligns across 8 bases. The CDR3 has 15 residues. Germline CDR1 MNHEY, CDR2 SMNVEV (reference sequence). Trimming cost V 2 bases and J 4 bases; bases outside gene matches: 1. CDR3 DNA: TGTGCCAGCAGTTTAGGGGACAGGTATAATTCACCCCTCCACTTT. Translation: CASSLGDRYNSPLHF.

This clone was detected once. The chain recombines TRBV13 with TRBJ1-6; D unclear. CDR1 and CDR2 (germline): PRHDT, FYEKMQ (reference sequence). The CDR3 has 12 residues. V lost 5 bases and J lost 7, with 6 bases in between. CDR3 DNA: TGTGCCAGCAGCCGTGCGAATTCACCCCTCCACTTT. Its translation is CASSRANSPLHF.

The V and J genes are TRBV12-3 or TRBV12-4 and TRBJ1-3; D gene uncertain. V shed 7 bases and J shed 7 bases, with 11 bases lying between them. The CDR3 runs 12 residues. The CDR3 DNA sequence: TGTGCCAGCATTCCGGGTTGGAACACCATATATTTT. This codes for CASIPGWNTIYF.

This chain links TRBV18 with TRBJ2-1, with 13 bases identical to TRBD2. Germline CDR1 is KGHSH and CDR2 is LQKENI. V lost 2 bases and J lost 8; bases outside the gene matches: 3. CDR3 length: 15 residues. The CDR3 loop is CASSPGGLAGHEQFF. The CDR3 DNA follows: TGTGCCAGCTCACCAGGGGGACTAGCGGGGCATGAGCAGTTCTTC. Variable domain in full (rest from reference TRBV18 and TRBJ2-1): NAGVMQNPRHLVRRRGQEARLRCSPMKGHSHVYWYRQLPEEGLKFMVYLQKENIIDESGMPKERFSAEFPKEGPSILRIQQVVRGDSAAYFCASSPGGLAGHEQFFGPGTRLTVL.

This clone has just one count. The rearrangement joins TRBV5-1 to TRBJ2-7, with 7 positions matching TRBD1. The CDR3 contains 13 residues. Trimming took 8 bases from V and 6 from J; bases not matched to a gene: 11. The germline V gene encodes CDR1 SGHRS and CDR2 YFSETQ. In DNA, the CDR3 is TGCGCCAGTACAGGGGCTGAAGGAGGCGAGCAGTACTTC. Translating it yields CASTGAEGGEQYF. The complete variable domain, with remaining parts taken from reference TRBV5-1 and TRBJ2-7, reads KAGVTQTPRYLIKTRGQQVTLSCSPISGHRSVSWYQQTPGQGLQFLFEYFSETQRNKGNFPGRFSGRQFSNSRSEMNVSTLELGDSALYLCASTGAEGGEQYFGPGTRLTVT.

This clone has a handful of counts. This chain uses TRBV7-2 with TRBJ2-5; 11 positions match TRBD2. CDR3 size: 16 residues. Germline-derived CDR1 and CDR2 are SGHTA and FQGNSA. V shed 5 bases and J 5 bases; nucleotides not matched to a gene: 10. This CDR3 is CASSTRSGGGPETQYF. The DNA of the CDR3 is TGTGCCAGCAGCACTCGTAGCGGGGGGGGCCCGGAGACCCAGTACTTC.

Turning to this clone: The junction departs from germline at one end; a sequencing error may be responsible. The V and J genes are TRBV2 and TRBJ2-5; a possible D gene is TRBD1 (6 bases). The germline V gene has CDR1 SNHLY and CDR2 FYNNEI. This CDR3 is 13 amino acids long. The DNA for the CDR3 is TGTGCCAGCAGCCGGGACACCCAAGAGGCCCAGTACTTC. Residues: CASSRDTQEAQYF.

J is TRBJ1-2 and V is TRBV11-2; D is possibly TRBD1 (6 bases). This CDR3 comprises 15 residues. Trimming stripped 0 bases from V and 7 bases from J, with 15 bases between. CDR1 and CDR2 (germline): SGHAT, FQNNGV. As DNA, the CDR3 is TGTGCCAGCAGCTTAGATCAACGGGGGGCAGGTGGCTACACCTTC. As protein: CASSLDQRGAGGYTF. The whole variable domain, remainder taken from reference TRBV11-2 and TRBJ1-2, is EAGVAQSPRYKIIEKRQSVAFWCNPISGHATLYWYQQILGQGPKLLIQFQNNGVVDDSQLPKDRFSAERLKGVDSTLKIQPAKLEDSAVYLCASSLDQRGAGGYTFGSGTRLTVV.